This TCR beta chain was captured by sequencing in a study of OX40 agonist ivuxolimab in advanced cancers. In terms of the full investigation: Ivuxolimab was a fully human IgG2 agonistic monoclonal antibody targeting the costimulatory receptor OX40 (CD134). Of the approximately 50 patients in dose escalation, some 20 had hepatocellular carcinoma, around 15 had melanoma, 9 had renal cell carcinoma and 9 had head and neck cancer. Peripheral TCRbeta sequencing aimed to test whether ivuxolimab altered TCR sequence diversity and caused clonal T-cell expansion. The paper reports the monotherapy dose-escalation portion (N of about 50 patients) of the phase I ivuxolimab trial. Partial responses occurred in three dose-escalation patients, of whom one had hepatocellular carcinoma and two had cutaneous melanoma. Intravenous ivuxolimab was administered to patients every 2 weeks at six dose levels: 0.01, 0.1, 0.3, 1.5, 3 and 10 mg/kg. The dose-escalation cohort was roughly 80% male with a mean age of roughly 62 years, ranging from roughly 20 to 80. Patients were allowed to have had prior anti-PD-1, anti-PD-L1 or anti-CTLA-4 therapy, and more than 30% of the dose-escalation patients had previously received checkpoint inhibitors.

Patients with autoimmune disease history or receiving systemic immunosuppression were excluded from the trial. Peripheral blood for TCR sequencing was collected from all dose cohorts at baseline, on cycle 4 day 1, and on cycle 7 day 1. Samples were obtained from an open-label, multicenter, first-in-human phase I dose-escalation trial of ivuxolimab. Adults with locally advanced or metastatic melanoma, renal cell, hepatocellular, or head and neck squamous cell carcinoma were enrolled in the trial. Before TCR sequencing, CD4+ T cells and CD8+ T cells were sorted from peripheral blood as separate populations. Note on this clone: Its recognized antigen is unknown. No per-base quality is available; no much larger clone lies one base away.

What the study reported, not specific to this receptor: Antigen specificity was not determined for the clonally expanded peripheral T cells. On average, CD8+ T cells showed more expanded clones than CD4+ T cells after ivuxolimab. In the 0.1-3.0 mg/kg groups, partial responders had among the lowest normalized peripheral clonal expansion, particularly in CD8+ T cells. At doses of 0.1 to 3.0 mg/kg, clonal expansion of both CD4+ and CD8+ T cells in blood was seen between baseline and week 6. Low levels of normalized T-cell clonal expansion were also seen in some patients who did not respond.

In the germline V gene (reference sequence), CDR1 corresponds to MNHEY and CDR2 to SMNVEV. The CDR3 goes from the cysteine to the phenylalanine over 16 residues. Here the CDR3 DNA is all that survives: 48 bases in frame from base 1. V and J lose 5 bases and 5 bases, and a span of 19 bases separates them. Genomic DNA was extracted from sorted cells for sequencing of the TCRbeta CDR3 region. The immunoSEQ Assay was used to sequence the TCRbeta CDR3 regions. In TCRdb, the immuneACCESS table is reduced to in-frame sequences with V and J assigned. These tables do not hold every clone; where another copy was compared, an unresolved V gene accounts for under half, and the others remain unexplained. The sample records about 59,000 clones, roughly 84% of which are singletons. The ten biggest clones cover roughly 2% of the sample.

Sequences were derived from CD4+ or CD8+ T cells sorted from blood, sampled in a trial of the OX40 agonist ivuxolimab. Recombination joined TRBV27 with TRBJ1-3, with the D gene not confidently named. The sequence came from an adult with an advanced solid tumor such as melanoma, head and neck, liver or kidney cancer. The nucleotide sequence reads TGTGCCAGCAGTACGACGCAGGACCCTTTTAGAAACACCATATATTTT. Translated, this gives CASSTTQDPFRNTIYF.